This TCR beta chain derives from a study of early T cells in non-severe SARS-CoV-2 infection. Background on the study: Sequenced bulk RNA came from whole blood that was unsorted, and chains were unpaired.

Concerning this clonotype: Its antigen is unidentified.

Findings and limits, study-wide: The VDJdb matching leaned toward anti-spike CD8 responses and overlooked private and CD4 specificities.

The CDR3 runs to 17 residues. CDR1 is GTSNPN, CDR2 SVGIG, per germline (reference sequence). The trim removed 1 base at V and 3 bases at J, leaving 8 bases unmatched. As part of library construction, unique molecular identifiers were attached to individual cDNA molecules. TCRdb reanalysed the 5' RACE reads using MiXCR and keeps one entry per CDR3 protein. The sample holds some 75,000 distinct CDR3 sequences, roughly 13% seen once. The receptor was derived from an adult who was a healthcare worker with PCR-confirmed SARS-CoV-2 infection or an uninfected control (not recorded which). Sequencing was carried out using whole blood. This chain connects TRBV30 to TRBJ2-1; 11 bases map to TRBD2. The CDR3 region has the DNA TGTGCCTGGAGTGGGGAGGACACTAGCGGGGGCTACAATGAGCAGTTCTTC. It yields the protein CAWSGEDTSGGYNEQFF.